Sequencing of this T cell receptor (beta chain) was carried out in a study of T-cell memory formation after mild COVID-19. General observations from the study: There were some responding clones in pre-infection memory, which suggested that cross-reactive memory had joined. The CD4+ clones that contracted clustered mainly within CM and EM, and the CD8+ clones concentrated in EMRA. Clones that got smaller from day 15 to 85 had even CD4/CD8, while clones growing later tipped toward CD4+.

This CDR3 is built from 12 residues. The V gene's germline CDR1 is LNHDA and CDR2 SQIVND (reference sequence). V was trimmed by 7 bases and J by 7 bases, leaving 10 bases between them. On this clonotype itself: Its specificity is unknown.

TCR alpha and TCR beta cDNA libraries carrying sample barcodes and UMIs came from 5'RACE with constant-segment primers. TCRdb analysed the 5' RACE reads with MiXCR anew, one entry per CDR3 protein. This sample yields about 450,000 distinct CDR3 sequences, of which 20% to 30% are seen a single time; roughly 14% belongs to the top ten. Sequenced: PBMCs or a T cell subset sorted from them (not recorded which). The receptor comes from an adult woman who had mild COVID-19 (a few samples of this study predate the infection). Cell type and time point are not known. V gene TRBV19 combines with J gene TRBJ2-2, with D unresolved. In DNA, the CDR3 is TGTGCCAGTAAGTCAGGCGTCGGGGAGCTGTTTTTT. This encodes CASKSGVGELFF.